Detailed here is one TCR beta chain. The ends were cut back, 3 bases at V and 0 bases at J, with 11 bases in the middle. Germline V gene sequence: CDR1 SGHTA, CDR2 FQGTGA. The CDR3 is made up of 15 amino acids. Original processing notes: Reference gene primer amplification gave nucleated cell count estimates. The protocol was immunoSEQ multiplex PCR, while the TCRdb copy is restricted to in-frame clones and leaves out a portion. D and trimming come from the DNA, and the V and J calls and clone size come from that table. The sample yields over 300,000 clones, around 86% seen once. Participant age was roughly 18 to 100 years, and participants resided in roughly 24 US areas. Participants' own reports of clinical history determined their cohort assignment. This sample was taken from a study of blood T cell repertoires in COVID-19.

The sample consisted of PBMCs or T cells enriched from blood (not recorded which). This TCR came from a woman aged 18-30 years who had recovered from COVID-19. The gene calls are TRBV7-3 and TRBJ1-2; D not certain. The CDR3 bases are TGTGCCAGCAGCTTGACACCTCCGTCTAACTATGGCTACACCTTC. Amino acid sequence: CASSLTPPSNYGYTF.